The clone carrying this T cell receptor beta chain was recorded a few times. Its antigen is not known. The treatment denotes: oral pan-JAK inhibitor, 5-10 mg twice daily. Alopecia areata patients gave lesional scalp punch biopsies and peripheral blood samples. The source of the sample is a study of CD8+ T cells in alopecia areata. RNA was isolated and reverse transcribed to cDNA, the sequencing template. Method: immunoSEQ multiplex PCR; TCRdb's copy keeps in-frame clones and lacks some. The sample records around 270,000 clones, roughly 64% being singletons. Trimming shortened V by 4 bases and J by 10 bases, and 15 bases separated the two germline ends. CDR1 and CDR2 (germline): SGHRS, YFSETQ. The CDR3 spans 13 residues. General observations from the study: The study found higher clonality in lesional than normal scalp, especially in alopecia totalis/universalis. There was only one nonresponder, so it was unclear how baseline CD8+ expansion relates to response. The study found TCR sharing across patients less clear than in mice, possibly for HLA reasons.

The source material was CD4+ T cells sorted from blood, sampled at week 24, from a patient treated with tofacitinib. The V gene is TRBV5-1, the J gene TRBJ2-1; no firm D call. The TCR comes from a human donor with alopecia areata. The CDR3 reads CASSLHLGNEQFF. The CDR3 nucleotides are TGCGCCAGCAGCCTCCACCTTGGGAACGAGCAGTTCTTC.